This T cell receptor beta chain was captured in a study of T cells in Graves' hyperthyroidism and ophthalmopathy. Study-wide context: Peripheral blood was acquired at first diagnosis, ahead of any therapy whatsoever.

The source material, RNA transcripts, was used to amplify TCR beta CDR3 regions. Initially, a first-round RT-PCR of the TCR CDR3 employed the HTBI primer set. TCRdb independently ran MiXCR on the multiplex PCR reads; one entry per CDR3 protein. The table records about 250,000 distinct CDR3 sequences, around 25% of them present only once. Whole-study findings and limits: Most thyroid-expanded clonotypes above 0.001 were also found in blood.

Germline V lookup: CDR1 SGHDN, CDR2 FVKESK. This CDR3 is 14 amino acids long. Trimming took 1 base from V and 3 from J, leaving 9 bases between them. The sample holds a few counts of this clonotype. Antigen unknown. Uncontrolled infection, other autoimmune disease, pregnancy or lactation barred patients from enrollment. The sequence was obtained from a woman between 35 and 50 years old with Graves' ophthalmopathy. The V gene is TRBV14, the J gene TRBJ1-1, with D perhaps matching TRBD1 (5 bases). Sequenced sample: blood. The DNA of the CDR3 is TGTGCCAGCAGCCAAGTAAGGGGTTACACTGAAGCTTTCTTT. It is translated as CASSQVRGYTEAFF.